One sample yielded the 15 T cell receptor beta chains listed below, sequenced in a study of blood T cells in healthy people across ages. The use of a sample-barcoded 5' primer and a J-beta primer mix characterized a second PCR of about 6 to 11 cycles. TCRdb reprocessed the 5' RACE reads via MiXCR and lists one record per CDR3 protein. This sample carries about 800,000 distinct CDR3 sequences, roughly 25% of them seen once, and the ten largest clones take around 3.6%. The same sample was also studied in work on T cells of mothers and their children.

The specimen sequenced was blood. Receptor source: a boy aged 5-17 years in good health.

The chain links TRBV12-3 or TRBV12-4 to TRBJ2-3; 7 bases match TRBD1. The CDR3 is 15 residues long. V trimming: 6 bases; J trimming: 0 bases; junction bases outside the gene matches: 6. The DNA for the CDR3 is TGTGCCAGCAGGTCACAGGGGATAAGCACAGATACGCAGTATTTT. Amino acid sequence: CASRSQGISTDTQYF.

V usage is TRBV5-1 and J usage is TRBJ1-4; 7 bases are a match to TRBD1. The CDR3 consists of 15 residues. With 5 bases clipped from V and 0 bases from J, the junction kept 4 bases outside the gene matches. CDR1 is SGHRS, CDR2 YFSETQ, per germline. This chain's CDR3 is CASREGQPTNEKLFF. For the CDR3, the DNA is TGCGCCAGCAGGGAGGGACAGCCAACTAATGAAAAACTGTTTTTT. Drawing the rest from reference TRBV5-1 and TRBJ1-4, the complete variable domain is KAGVTQTPRYLIKTRGQQVTLSCSPISGHRSVSWYQQTPGQGLQFLFEYFSETQRNKGNFPGRFSGRQFSNSRSEMNVSTLELGDSALYLCASREGQPTNEKLFFGSGTQLSVL.

In its sample, this clonotype was seen a few times. The DNA for the CDR3 is TGCAGCGTTGTGAGGCTAGCAGGGAACAATGAGCAGTTCTTC. Translation gives CSVVRLAGNNEQFF. The chain joins TRBV29-1 to TRBJ2-1; tentatively, D is TRBD1 or TRBD2 (5 bases each). With 4 bases removed from V and 5 bases from J, the gap between germline ends came to 15 bases. Germline V CDR1 and CDR2: SQVTM, ANQGSEA. CDR3 size: 14 residues.

On this clonotype itself: An end of the junction does not agree with germline; a read error may underlie this. V gene TRBV7-6 combines with J gene TRBJ1-3; no firm D call. This CDR3 has 17 residues. Germline V CDR1 and CDR2: SGHVS, FNYEAQ. CDR3 nucleotides: TGTGCCAGCGGCTTAGCGACATTTGCCCGAGATGGAAACACCATATATTTT. The encoded protein is CASGLATFARDGNTIYF.

The rearrangement uses TRBV3-1 and TRBJ1-2; no reliable D call. V lost 0 bases and J 8 bases, leaving 7 bases between the germline ends. CDR1 and CDR2 (germline): LGHDT, YNNKEL (reference sequence). CDR3 length: 12 amino acids. The DNA of the CDR3 is TGTGCCAGCAGCCAAGATCCTGAAGGCTACACCTTC. Protein sequence: CASSQDPEGYTF.

The rearrangement uses TRBV3-1 and TRBJ1-1; tentative D call: TRBD1 (6 bases). Looked up from germline, CDR1 is LGHDT and CDR2 is YNNKEL (reference sequence). Trimming took 4 bases from V and 1 from J, leaving 13 bases between them. The CDR3 is 15 residues long. The CDR3, as DNA: TGTGCCAGCAGCCGACCGGGACACACGAACACTGAAGCTTTCTTT. Protein sequence: CASSRPGHTNTEAFF.

The rearrangement uses TRBV27 and TRBJ1-1; no clear D gene. V gave up 5 bases and J gave up 4 bases, with 14 bases separating them. This CDR3 comprises 14 residues. The V gene's germline CDR1 is MNHEY and CDR2 SMNVEV (reference sequence). The CDR3 DNA sequence: TGTGCCAGCAGTACCAACGTGGGCCCCACTGAAGCTTTCTTT. Translated, it gives CASSTNVGPTEAFF.

The rearrangement uses TRBV29-1 and TRBJ2-7, with TRBD1 matching 8 bases. The CDR3 has 13 amino acids. The V gene's germline CDR1 is SQVTM and CDR2 ANQGSEA. J gave up 2 bases and V 4 bases, and 4 bases lay outside the gene matches. The CDR3 loop reads CSVVQGAAYEQYF. CDR3 bases: TGCAGCGTTGTTCAGGGGGCTGCCTACGAGCAGTACTTC.

This clonotype came up a few times. V and J are TRBV4-3 and TRBJ2-1; 8 nucleotides agree with TRBD1. V shed 1 base, J shed 1 base, and the junction held 3 bases outside the gene matches. The CDR3 length is 16 residues. CDR1 and CDR2 from the germline V gene are LGHNA and YSLEER. CDR3 in DNA: TGCGCCAGCAGCCAAGGGAGGACAGGGTCCTACAATGAGCAGTTCTTC. Its translation: CASSQGRTGSYNEQFF.

There are a few counts of this clonotype. The genes are TRBV7-3 and TRBJ2-3, with TRBD1 identical over 10 bases. CDR3 length: 17 amino acids. Germline V gives CDR1 SGHTA, CDR2 FQGTGA. V was clipped by 1 base and J by 3 bases; unmatched bases: 7. The CDR3 spells CASSLRGTGVGTDTQYF. CDR3 nucleotides: TGTGCCAGCAGCTTAAGGGGGACAGGGGTTGGAACAGATACGCAGTATTTT.

The V and J genes are TRBV7-2 and TRBJ1-5; D is ambiguous. The CDR3 loop spans 14 amino acids. CDR1 is SGHTA, CDR2 FQGNSA, per germline. V dropped 5 bases and J dropped 2 bases, with 10 bases sitting between them. The CDR3 loop is CASSLFGGNQPQHF. For the CDR3, the DNA is TGTGCCAGCAGCCTCTTTGGGGGCAATCAGCCCCAGCATTTT.

The V gene is TRBV5-5, the J gene TRBJ1-2; D is uncertain. The germline V gene has CDR1 SGHKS and CDR2 YYEKEE (reference sequence). The CDR3 loop spans 13 amino acids. The V end lost 2 bases, the J end lost 4 bases, and 9 bases lay between the germline ends. The CDR3 is CASSFGESYGYTF. The CDR3 nucleotides are TGTGCCAGCAGCTTCGGGGAGAGCTATGGCTACACCTTC.

This clonotype was seen a handful of times. This rearrangement joins TRBV10-3 to TRBJ2-5; D call uncertain. The DNA end favors TRBJ2-1, so the J call may be wrong. From germline, CDR1 is ENHRY and CDR2 SYGVKD. This CDR3 has 13 amino acids. The CDR3 DNA is TGTGCCATCCTGGAGTCCCCCTACAATGAGCAGTTCTTC. Encoded protein: CAILESPYNEQFF.

The chain has TRBV30 and TRBJ1-2; D might be TRBD1 (5 bases). Trimming stripped 2 bases from V and 7 bases from J, with 14 bases between. The germline V gene has CDR1 GTSNPN and CDR2 SVGIG (reference sequence). The CDR3 is made up of 13 amino acids. The CDR3 loop is CAWSPLARGGYTF. CDR3 DNA: TGTGCCTGGAGTCCGCTGGCGAGGGGTGGCTACACCTTC. Complete variable domain (other parts from reference TRBV30 and TRBJ1-2): SQTIHQWPATLVQPVGSPLSLECTVEGTSNPNLYWYRQAAGRGLQLLFYSVGIGQISSEVPQNLSASRPQDRQFILSSKKLLLSDSGFYLCAWSPLARGGYTFGSGTRLTVV.

This clonotype was seen a few times. The chain uses TRBV5-4 and TRBJ2-5; 8 nucleotides align to TRBD2. The J call may not be correct, given that the DNA end is closer to TRBJ2-1. This CDR3 comprises 15 residues. CDR1 SGHNT and CDR2 YYREEE come from the germline V gene (reference sequence). The CDR3: CASSLPSGFSNEQFF. As DNA, the CDR3 is TGTGCCAGCAGCTTGCCTAGCGGGTTTTCCAATGAGCAGTTCTTC.